This section outlines one T cell receptor beta chain sequence together with its context. Its antigen is undetermined. The sample comes from a study of T cells after yellow fever vaccination. Study-level background: SMART-Seq v4 Ultra Low Input served to prepare low-cell-number fractions.

Study outcomes and limitations: Weaker, the secondary response had a peak occurring faster, on day 5 versus 15. Boosting was followed by the reappearance of most primary-vaccination clones (about 97% CD4, about 88% CD8).

V was pared by 3 bases and J by 0 bases, with 12 bases between. This CDR3 has 15 amino acids. 5'RACE template switching generated TCR cDNA, adding a universal primer site and UMIs. TCRdb redid the calling of the 5' RACE reads with MiXCR, one entry per CDR3 protein. Among a few hundred thousand distinct CDR3 sequences listed, 8.7% were seen once. This clonotype was sampled from a young man who received the YFV17D yellow fever vaccine. This chain links TRBV12-3 or TRBV12-4 with TRBJ2-7, with unresolved D. The sample consisted of CD4+ T cells sorted from PBMCs, taken 5 days after the yellow fever booster vaccination. CDR3 nucleotide sequence: TGTGCCAGCAGTTTCTTTTCTGGGAACTCCTACGAGCAGTACTTC. Translated, it gives CASSFFSGNSYEQYF.